These T cell receptor beta chains were read from a single sample in a study of blood T cell repertoires in COVID-19. Sequenced by immunoSEQ multiplex PCR; TCRdb stores in-frame clones only, minus some. The sample has 310,000 or so clones, 89% seen once; the top ten hold roughly a tenth. The specimen sequenced was PBMCs or T cells enriched from blood (not recorded which). The receptor source for this set is a middle-aged woman who had recovered from COVID-19. Both conserved end residues are part of each CDR3. Each record gives: J gene, V gene, D gene, CDR3 protein. A D gene is named only where the DNA matches it firmly.

>TRBJ2-3|TRBV9|TRBD2
CASSIQTGTTDFTDTQYF
>TRBJ1-2|TRBV23-1|.
CASSPTGIYGYTF
>TRBJ2-1|TRBV25-1|.
CASSPYGGEQFF
>TRBJ1-4|TRBV6-2/TRBV6-3|.
CASSYETGKLFF
>TRBJ2-6|TRBV5-6|TRBD2
CASSPVGRVGANVLTF
>TRBJ1-6|TRBV16|.
CASSQSVPGTPLHF
>TRBJ2-7|TRBV9|TRBD2
CASSGLAGEQYF
>TRBJ2-5|TRBV28|.
CASQKRYQETQYF
>TRBJ1-5|TRBV30|TRBD1
CAWSGDRNDQPQHF
>TRBJ1-5|TRBV19|TRBD1
CASTPGTGRGGPQHF
>TRBJ1-1|TRBV18|TRBD1
CASSPRTGGDTEAFF
>TRBJ2-3|TRBV24-1|.
CATSDFQRSPDTQYF
>TRBJ1-1|TRBV10-3|TRBD1
CAIRDRANTEAFF
>TRBJ1-6|TRBV19|TRBD1
CASSQLQGSNSPLHF
>TRBJ2-1|TRBV6-1|TRBD2
CASSERLAGGSYTYNEQFF
>TRBJ1-3|TRBV10-3|.
CAISDHPWEGPEGNTIYF
>TRBJ2-5|TRBV5-1|TRBD1
CASSRVGTGEETQYF
>TRBJ2-1|TRBV6-2/TRBV6-3|.
CASSMTGMAWDEQFF